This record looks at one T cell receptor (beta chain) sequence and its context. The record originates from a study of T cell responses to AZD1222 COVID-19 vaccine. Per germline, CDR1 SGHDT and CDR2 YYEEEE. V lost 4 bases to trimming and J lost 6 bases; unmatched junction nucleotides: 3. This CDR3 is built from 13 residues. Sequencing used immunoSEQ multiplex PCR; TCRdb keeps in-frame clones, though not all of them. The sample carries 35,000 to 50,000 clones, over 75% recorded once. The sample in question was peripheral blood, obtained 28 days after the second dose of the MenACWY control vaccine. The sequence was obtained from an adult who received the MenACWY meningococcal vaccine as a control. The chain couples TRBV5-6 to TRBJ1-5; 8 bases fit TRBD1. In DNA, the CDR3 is TGTGCCAGCAGCCGTACAGGGGGTCAGCCCCAGCATTTT. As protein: CASSRTGGQPQHF.